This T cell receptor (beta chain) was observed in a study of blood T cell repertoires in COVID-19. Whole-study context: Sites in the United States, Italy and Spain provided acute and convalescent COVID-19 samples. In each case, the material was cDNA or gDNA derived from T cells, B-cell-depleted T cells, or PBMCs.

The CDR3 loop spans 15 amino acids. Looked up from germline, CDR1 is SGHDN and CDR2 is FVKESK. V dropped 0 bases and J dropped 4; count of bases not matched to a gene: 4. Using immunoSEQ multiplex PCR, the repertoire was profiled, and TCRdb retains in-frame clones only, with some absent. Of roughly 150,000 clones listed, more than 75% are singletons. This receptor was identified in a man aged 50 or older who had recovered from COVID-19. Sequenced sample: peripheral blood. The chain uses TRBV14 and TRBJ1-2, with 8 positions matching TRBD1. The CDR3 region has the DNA TGTGCCAGCAGCCAAGAGGGGGACAGGACCTATGGCTACACCTTC. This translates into CASSQEGDRTYGYTF.